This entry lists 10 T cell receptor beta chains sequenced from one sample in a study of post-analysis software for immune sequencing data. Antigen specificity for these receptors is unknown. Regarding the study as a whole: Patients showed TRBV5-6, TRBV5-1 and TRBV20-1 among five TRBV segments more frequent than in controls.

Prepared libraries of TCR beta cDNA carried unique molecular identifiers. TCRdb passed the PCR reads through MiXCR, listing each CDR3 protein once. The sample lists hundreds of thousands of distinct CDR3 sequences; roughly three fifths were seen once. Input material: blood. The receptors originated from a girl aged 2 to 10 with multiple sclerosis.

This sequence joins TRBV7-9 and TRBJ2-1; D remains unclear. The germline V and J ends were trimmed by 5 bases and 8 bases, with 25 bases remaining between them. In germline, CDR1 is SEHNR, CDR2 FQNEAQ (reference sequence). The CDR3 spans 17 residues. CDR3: CASSLDLGQPARHEQFF. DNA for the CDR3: TGTGCCAGCAGCCTAGATCTTGGGCAGCCGGCCCGGCATGAGCAGTTCTTC.

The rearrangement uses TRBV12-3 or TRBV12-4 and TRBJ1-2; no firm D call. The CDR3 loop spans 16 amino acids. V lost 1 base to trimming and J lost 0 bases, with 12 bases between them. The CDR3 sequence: CASSLGGGRPNYGYTF. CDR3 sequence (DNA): TGTGCCAGCAGTTTAGGTGGTGGTCGTCCTAACTATGGCTACACCTTC.

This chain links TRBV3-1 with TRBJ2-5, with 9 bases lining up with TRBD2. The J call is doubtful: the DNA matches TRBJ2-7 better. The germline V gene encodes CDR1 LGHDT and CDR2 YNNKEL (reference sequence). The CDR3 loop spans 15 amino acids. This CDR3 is CASSQDGSGSYEQYF. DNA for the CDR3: TGTGCCAGCAGCCAAGATGGTAGCGGGAGCTACGAGCAGTACTTC.

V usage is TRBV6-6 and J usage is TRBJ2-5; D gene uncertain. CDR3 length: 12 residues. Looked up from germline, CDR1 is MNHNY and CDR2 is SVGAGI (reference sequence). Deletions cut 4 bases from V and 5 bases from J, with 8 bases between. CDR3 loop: CASSSLPETQYF. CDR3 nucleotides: TGTGCCAGCAGTTCCCTACCGGAGACCCAGTACTTC.

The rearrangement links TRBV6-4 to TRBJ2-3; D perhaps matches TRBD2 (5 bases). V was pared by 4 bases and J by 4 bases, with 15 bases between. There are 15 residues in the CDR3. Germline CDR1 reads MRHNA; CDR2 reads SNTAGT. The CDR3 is CASSADGSAADTQYF. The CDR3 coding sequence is TGTGCCAGCAGTGCCGATGGGAGTGCGGCAGATACGCAGTATTTT.

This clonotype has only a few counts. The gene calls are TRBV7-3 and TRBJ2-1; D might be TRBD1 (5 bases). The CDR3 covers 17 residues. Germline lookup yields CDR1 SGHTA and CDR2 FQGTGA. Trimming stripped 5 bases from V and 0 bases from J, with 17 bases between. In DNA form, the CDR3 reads TGTGCCAGCAGCGCCCAGGGCGAGCAGAGCTCCTACAATGAGCAGTTCTTC. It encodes CASSAQGEQSSYNEQFF. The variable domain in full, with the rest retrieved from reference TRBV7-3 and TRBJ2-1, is GAGVSQTPSNKVTEKGKYVELRCDPISGHTALYWYRQSLGQGPEFLIYFQGTGAADDSGLPNDRFFAVRPEGSVSTLKIQRTERGDSAVYLCASSAQGEQSSYNEQFFGPGTRLTVL.

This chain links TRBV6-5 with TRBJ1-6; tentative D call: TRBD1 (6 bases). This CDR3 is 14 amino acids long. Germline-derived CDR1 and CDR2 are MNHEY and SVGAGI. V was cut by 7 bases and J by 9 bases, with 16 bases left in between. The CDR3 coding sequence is TGTGCCAGCACTCCCGGGGGCGGCGGTTCACCCCTCCACTTT. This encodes CASTPGGGGSPLHF.

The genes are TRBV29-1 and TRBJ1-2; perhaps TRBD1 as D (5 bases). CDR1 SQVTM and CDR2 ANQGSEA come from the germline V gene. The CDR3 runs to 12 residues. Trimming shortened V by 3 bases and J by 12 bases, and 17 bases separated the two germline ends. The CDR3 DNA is TGCAGCGTTGAGGGGCAGGGAAGTCGTAACACCTTC. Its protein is CSVEGQGSRNTF.

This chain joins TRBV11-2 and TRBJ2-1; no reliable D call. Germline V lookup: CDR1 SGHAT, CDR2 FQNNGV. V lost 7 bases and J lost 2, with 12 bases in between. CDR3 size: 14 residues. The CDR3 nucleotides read TGTGCCAGCAACTCCAGGCGGACCTACAATGAGCAGTTCTTC. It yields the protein CASNSRRTYNEQFF.

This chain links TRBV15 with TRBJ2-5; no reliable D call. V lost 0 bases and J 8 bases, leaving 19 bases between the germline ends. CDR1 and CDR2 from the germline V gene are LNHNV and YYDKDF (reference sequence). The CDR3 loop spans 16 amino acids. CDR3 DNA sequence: TGTGCCACCAGCAGAGATCGACCGGGTGTCGGCGCAACCCAGTACTTC. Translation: CATSRDRPGVGATQYF.